The 18 T cell receptor beta chains below all came from one sample that was sequenced in a study of blood T cell repertoires in COVID-19. The table came from immunoSEQ multiplex PCR; TCRdb's copy has only in-frame clones and leaves some out. Of about 180,000 clones listed, around 90% are singletons. Sequences were obtained from peripheral blood. Receptors originate from a man in his sixties with COVID-19, enrolled during active disease.

The rearrangement links TRBV9 to TRBJ2-7; D is uncertain. Trimming took 3 bases from V and 4 from J, leaving 11 bases between them. Looked up from germline, CDR1 is SGDLS and CDR2 is YYNGEE. The CDR3 extends over 13 amino acids. The CDR3 sequence is CASSGGRSYEQYF. CDR3 in DNA: TGTGCCAGCAGCGGCGGTCGGTCGTACGAGCAGTACTTC.

The chain is built from TRBV18 and TRBJ1-5; no clear D gene. This CDR3 contains 14 residues. CDR1 is KGHSH, CDR2 LQKENI, per germline. V was cut by 5 bases and J by 5 bases, with 13 bases left in between. The CDR3 nucleotides read TGTGCCAGCTCAGCGCAAAATACCGATCAGCCCCAGCATTTT. Its protein is CASSAQNTDQPQHF.

V usage is TRBV29-1 and J usage is TRBJ2-3; 10 bases map to TRBD2. The CDR3 consists of 14 residues. The germline V gene encodes CDR1 SQVTM and CDR2 ANQGSEA. V shed 6 bases, J shed 5 bases, and the junction held 8 bases outside the gene matches. The DNA of the CDR3 is TGCAGCGTCGATAGCGGGAGGCCGGGAGATACGCAGTATTTT. Amino acids: CSVDSGRPGDTQYF.

This chain connects TRBV7-2 to TRBJ1-2, with 8 positions matching TRBD1. CDR3 length: 14 residues. CDR1 SGHTA and CDR2 FQGNSA come from the germline V gene. With V trimmed by 5 bases and J by 3 bases, 5 bases remained unmatched. In DNA form, the CDR3 reads TGTGCCAGCAGCCCGGGGACAGGACACTATGGCTACACCTTC. As protein: CASSPGTGHYGYTF. Full variable domain (remainder filled in from reference TRBV7-2 and TRBJ1-2): GAGVSQSPSNKVTEKGKDVELRCDPISGHTALYWYRQSLGQGLEFLIYFQGNSAPDKSGLPSDRFSAERTGGSVSTLTIQRTQQEDSAVYLCASSPGTGHYGYTFGSGTRLTVV.

The chain combines TRBV12-3 or TRBV12-4 with TRBJ1-3; D is undetermined. V was pared by 8 bases and J by 8 bases, with 10 bases between. This CDR3 is 11 amino acids long. The CDR3 coding sequence is TGTGCCAGCCGCGAGAGAGACACCATATATTTT. Residues: CASRERDTIYF.

The V gene is TRBV6-5, the J gene TRBJ1-2, with D perhaps TRBD1 (5 bases). The V end lost 6 bases, the J end lost 3 bases, and 8 bases lay between the germline ends. Germline V gives CDR1 MNHEY, CDR2 SVGAGI. CDR3 length: 12 amino acids. The CDR3 DNA follows: TGTGCCAGCAGGGGACTCGACTATGGCTACACCTTC. Translated, it gives CASRGLDYGYTF.

This clone was seen a few times. This chain uses TRBV10-3 with TRBJ1-2; D possibly corresponds to TRBD1 (6 bases). Germline V CDR1 and CDR2: ENHRY, SYGVKD. Trimming stripped 2 bases from V and 0 bases from J, with 28 bases between. The CDR3 totals 21 residues. CDR3 sequence (DNA): TGTGCCATCAGTGAGACCGGGACACTGGTGAGCATCCAGTTAGCTAACTATGGCTACACCTTC. Its protein is CAISETGTLVSIQLANYGYTF.

This clone appeared a single time. This chain uses TRBV19 with TRBJ1-2; D remains ambiguous. V lost 3 bases and J lost 2, with 10 bases in between. CDR1 is LNHDA, CDR2 SQIVND, per germline (reference sequence). This CDR3 is 14 amino acids long. CDR3 bases: TGTGCCAGTAGTATCCCCCCCGTCAACTATGGCTACACCTTC. Amino acid sequence: CASSIPPVNYGYTF. The whole variable domain, remainder taken from reference TRBV19 and TRBJ1-2, is DGGITQSPKYLFRKEGQNVTLSCEQNLNHDAMYWYRQDPGQGLRLIYYSQIVNDFQKGDIAEGYSVSREKKESFPLTVTSAQKNPTAFYLCASSIPPVNYGYTFGSGTRLTVV.

The V gene is TRBV14, the J gene TRBJ1-1; D ambiguous. CDR1 is SGHDN and CDR2 is FVKESK in the germline V gene. V lost 5 bases to trimming and J lost 0 bases, with 7 bases between them. This CDR3 has 13 residues. CDR3 nucleotide sequence: TGTGCCAGCAGCTGGGCAGTGAACACTGAAGCTTTCTTT. This sequence encodes CASSWAVNTEAFF.

V usage is TRBV6-2 or TRBV6-3 and J usage is TRBJ2-7, with 8 bases matching TRBD2. CDR1 MNHEY and CDR2 SVGEGT come from the germline V gene. The CDR3 contains 14 residues. The V gene end was trimmed by 3 bases and the J gene end by 4 bases; junction bases not matched to a gene: 5. Here the CDR3 DNA reads TGTGCCAGCAGTTATGGGCGGGGGGCTTACGAGCAGTACTTC. This sequence encodes CASSYGRGAYEQYF.

The chain joins TRBV7-2 to TRBJ1-6; TRBD1 matches 7 bases. V trimming: 4 bases; J trimming: 6 bases; junction bases outside the gene matches: 3. The germline V gene encodes CDR1 SGHTA and CDR2 FQGNSA. CDR3 length: 14 residues. In DNA, the CDR3 is TGTGCCAGCAGCTGGGGACAGATTAATTCACCCCTCCACTTT. Translation gives CASSWGQINSPLHF.

The table lists this clone with a few counts. The chain couples TRBV19 to TRBJ1-3, with D possibly matching TRBD1 (6 bases). V lost 5 bases and J lost 2, with 19 bases in between. There are 17 residues in the CDR3. Germline V gene data show CDR1 as LNHDA and CDR2 as SQIVND (reference sequence). CDR3 DNA sequence: TGTGCCAGTAGTCCCCGCGGGAGGGGGGCGCCTGGAAACACCATATATTTT. Translated, it gives CASSPRGRGAPGNTIYF.

The chain links TRBV29-1 to TRBJ2-1, with no clear D. The V gene lost 5 bases and the J gene lost 8 bases, with 10 bases spanning the gap. Per the germline V gene, CDR1 is SQVTM and CDR2 is ANQGSEA. CDR3 length: 11 amino acids. The CDR3 coding sequence is TGCAGCGTTTACCTACTGGATGAGCAGTTCTTC. It specifies CSVYLLDEQFF.

The V and J genes are TRBV28 and TRBJ2-7, with D unclear. Germline CDR1 MDHEN, CDR2 SYDVKM. CDR3 length equals 13 residues. Trimming shortened V by 3 bases and J by 4 bases, and 10 bases separated the two germline ends. The CDR3 bases are TGTGCCAGCAGTTTTCTACAGCCATACGAGCAGTACTTC. Amino acids: CASSFLQPYEQYF.

The chain couples TRBV6-2 or TRBV6-3 to TRBJ2-6; no definite D call. Germline V gene lookup returns CDR1 MNHEY and CDR2 SVGEGT. The CDR3 length is 19 residues. The V and J ends lost 4 bases and 2 bases respectively, with 21 bases between them. This chain's CDR3 is CASSSSLLYLGAGANVLTF. The DNA for the CDR3 is TGTGCCAGCAGTTCTTCCCTCCTATACCTGGGCGCTGGGGCCAACGTCCTGACTTTC.

Regarding this clone: Here the CDR3 omits its conserved ending phenylalanine or tryptophan, so a read error is the likely source. The limits of the CDR3 on the DNA are not certain, so only TCRdb's listed CDR3 is given. This chain connects TRBV12-3 or TRBV12-4 to TRBJ1-4; TRBD1 was called by the table and not checked on the DNA. The CDR3 adds up to 11 amino acids, both ends counted. The CDR3: CASSLITGGAG.

The chain couples TRBV4-3 to TRBJ1-5; D is ambiguous. CDR1 and CDR2 from the germline V gene are LGHNA and YSLEER. V was cut by 4 bases and J by 7 bases, with 17 bases left in between. This CDR3 has 15 residues. CDR3 sequence (DNA): TGCGCCAGCAGCCGAGACCTCGGTTTTGAACAGCCCCAGCATTTT. Translation gives CASSRDLGFEQPQHF.

The chain joins TRBV7-2 to TRBJ1-3, with D perhaps TRBD1 (6 bases). The CDR3 runs 14 residues. Trimming cost V 5 bases and J 0 bases, with 8 bases left between them. CDR1 is SGHTA, CDR2 FQGNSA, per germline. CDR3 in amino acids: CASSGQRSGNTIYF. The CDR3 DNA is TGTGCCAGCAGCGGACAGCGCTCTGGAAACACCATATATTTT.